The 10 T cell receptor beta chains below all came from one sample that was sequenced in a study of T cell repertoires in cytomegalovirus infection. TCRdb independently ran MiXCR on the reads; one entry per CDR3 protein. The profile shows 250,000 to 300,000 distinct CDR3 sequences, 9.1% of them singletons. The sample taken for sequencing was PBMCs. Source of these receptors: a human donor in good health (CMV status not recorded). Some clones in this sample may be carry-over from other donors' samples.

The chain is built from TRBV7-2 and TRBJ1-1; D is undetermined. V was cut by 6 bases and J by 6 bases, with 11 bases left in between. The CDR3 length is 12 residues. Germline loops: CDR1 SGHTA, CDR2 FQGNSA. The CDR3 sequence: CASRLDLPEAFF. CDR3 in DNA: TGTGCCAGCAGACTAGATCTGCCTGAAGCTTTCTTT.

Of note for this clonotype: A much larger clonotype is one base distant, so this may be a read error. The chain employs TRBV19 and TRBJ1-5, with 8 bases aligning to TRBD1. Germline CDR1 and CDR2: LNHDA and SQIVND (reference sequence). The CDR3 extends over 14 amino acids. Here the CDR3 DNA reads TGTGTCAGTAGTATAGGGACAGGCCATCAGCCCCAGCATTTT. Amino acids: CVSSIGTGHQPQHF.

This clonotype occurred a few times. The rearrangement uses TRBV18 and TRBJ1-1, with no clear D. With 6 bases removed from V and 4 bases from J, the gap between germline ends came to 9 bases. This CDR3 is built from 12 residues. Germline V gives CDR1 KGHSH, CDR2 LQKENI. The CDR3 sequence: CASSPEGTEAFF. As DNA, the CDR3 is TGTGCCAGCTCCCCGGAGGGCACTGAAGCTTTCTTT.

At least ten counts were recorded for this clonotype. One end of the junction is discordant with germline, which a read error may explain. V and J are TRBV7-7 and TRBJ2-7; D not resolved. The germline V gene has CDR1 SSHAT and CDR2 FNYEAQ (reference sequence). The CDR3 spans 13 residues. The chain's CDR3 is CASSSDPRGEQYF. DNA of the CDR3: TGTGCTAGCAGCTCCGACCCGCGTGGAGAGCAGTACTTC.

This clonotype was recorded a few times. The chain has TRBV18 and TRBJ1-5; unclear D gene. CDR1 and CDR2 from the germline V gene are KGHSH and LQKENI. V was trimmed by 1 base and J by 0 bases, leaving 7 bases between them. This CDR3 comprises 15 residues. The CDR3 is CASSPQRDSNQPQHF. DNA for the CDR3: TGTGCCAGCTCACCACAAAGGGATAGCAATCAGCCCCAGCATTTT.

This clonotype was found many times. The chain links TRBV4-1 to TRBJ2-2, with 9 nucleotides matching TRBD2. The CDR3 has 16 amino acids. In germline, CDR1 is MGHRA, CDR2 YSYEKL. V lost 0 bases to trimming and J lost 6 bases; unmatched junction nucleotides: 5. CDR3 region: CASSQDLVAGAGELFF. Written as DNA, the CDR3 is TGCGCCAGCAGCCAAGATCTGGTAGCGGGAGCCGGGGAGCTGTTTTTT.

This clonotype was recorded many times. CDR3 in DNA: TGTGCCAGCAGCTGGCAGAGCAATCAGCCCCAGCATTTT. This translates into CASSWQSNQPQHF. The chain recombines TRBV7-2 with TRBJ1-5; D unclear. Looked up from germline, CDR1 is SGHTA and CDR2 is FQGNSA. V gave up 4 bases and J gave up 1 base, with 5 bases separating them. The CDR3 covers 13 residues. The whole variable domain, remainder taken from reference TRBV7-2 and TRBJ1-5, is GAGVSQSPSNKVTEKGKDVELRCDPISGHTALYWYRQSLGQGLEFLIYFQGNSAPDKSGLPSDRFSAERTGGSVSTLTIQRTQQEDSAVYLCASSWQSNQPQHFGDGTRLSIL.

The rearrangement uses TRBV29-1 and TRBJ2-2; D gene unclear. The CDR3 is 14 amino acids. In germline, CDR1 is SQVTM, CDR2 ANQGSEA. V was cut by 1 base and J by 2 bases, with 8 bases left in between. CDR3 sequence (DNA): TGCAGCGTTGAAGCCCACTCAAACACCGGGGAGCTGTTTTTT. Translated: CSVEAHSNTGELFF.

The V gene is TRBV20-1, the J gene TRBJ2-3; a possible D gene is TRBD2 (6 bases). Germline V gives CDR1 DFQATT, CDR2 SNEGSKA (reference sequence). V lost 0 bases, J lost 6 bases, and 16 bases lay in between. This CDR3 is 15 amino acids long. The CDR3 bases are TGCAGTGCTAGAGATCAGGGACTCCTATCGGATACGCAGTATTTT. It is translated as CSARDQGLLSDTQYF.

This clonotype was found many times. V is TRBV7-2 and J is TRBJ1-3; possible D gene TRBD1, 6 bases. Per germline, CDR1 SGHTA and CDR2 FQGNSA. V was pared by 4 bases and J by 1 base, with 11 bases between. This CDR3 is built from 15 residues. The CDR3 bases are TGTGCCAGCAGCTCACAGGGTTTGTCTGGAAACACCATATATTTT. It yields the protein CASSSQGLSGNTIYF.